The 24 T cell receptor beta chains given below trace back to one sample, sequenced in a study of blood T cell repertoires in COVID-19. Profiling relied on immunoSEQ multiplex PCR, and the TCRdb table lists in-frame clones only, not all of them. This sample has roughly 150,000 clones; roughly 91% occur once, and the top ten carry around 4.8%. Sequencing used peripheral blood. These receptor sequences come from a man between 18 and 35 years old with COVID-19, enrolled during active disease.

Note on this clone: The germline gene is not matched at one end of the junction; a read error may be the cause. The genes are TRBV7-8 and TRBJ2-7, with TRBD2 as a possible D gene (5 bases). This CDR3 has 12 residues. Germline V gene data show CDR1 as SGHVS and CDR2 as FQNEAQ. Here the CDR3 DNA reads TGTGCCAGCAGTCCTCGGCGAGGCGGGCCCGACTTC. This sequence encodes CASSPRRGGPDF.

The rearrangement links TRBV5-1 to TRBJ2-3; the D is unclear. The V end lost 3 bases, the J end lost 2 bases, and 16 bases lay between the germline ends. The CDR3 totals 16 residues. The germline V gene has CDR1 SGHRS and CDR2 YFSETQ. In nucleotides, the CDR3 is TGCGCCAGCAGCTCCGCGCCGTCTTCTTCCACAGATACGCAGTATTTT. Protein sequence: CASSSAPSSSTDTQYF.

CDR3 residues: CSVREEYNQPQHF. The CDR3 nucleotides are TGCAGCGTAAGAGAGGAGTACAATCAGCCCCAGCATTTT. This chain links TRBV29-1 with TRBJ1-5, with no clear D. V was clipped by 6 bases and J by 3 bases, with 12 bases between them. The CDR3 loop spans 13 amino acids. The germline V gene encodes CDR1 SQVTM and CDR2 ANQGSEA.

This clone was detected only a few times. The chain is built from TRBV9 and TRBJ2-5; 8 nucleotides match TRBD2. Germline V gene sequence: CDR1 SGDLS, CDR2 YYNGEE. J was trimmed by 5 bases and V by 0 bases; bases with no gene match: 15. The CDR3 contains 18 residues. CDR3 in DNA: TGTGCCAGCAGCGTAGGTGGACTAGCTTCAAGTTCCATGGAGACCCAGTACTTC. The encoded protein is CASSVGGLASSSMETQYF.

The genes are TRBV28 and TRBJ1-1; D perhaps matches TRBD1 (6 bases). The CDR3 contains 14 residues. Germline V gene data show CDR1 as MDHEN and CDR2 as SYDVKM. With 6 bases removed from V and 5 bases from J, the gap between germline ends came to 16 bases. The chain's CDR3 is CASRLQGSRTEAFF. The CDR3 nucleotides read TGTGCCAGCAGATTACAGGGATCAAGGACTGAAGCTTTCTTT.

CDR3 region: CASSPLGGSGFQPQHF. Written as DNA, the CDR3 is TGTGCCAGCTCACCACTGGGAGGGTCGGGCTTTCAGCCCCAGCATTTT. This chain joins TRBV18 and TRBJ1-5; D not certain. This CDR3 has 16 residues. Germline CDR1 reads KGHSH; CDR2 reads LQKENI. V was shortened by 1 base and J by 6 bases, with 16 bases between the two germline ends.

The chain carries TRBV19 and TRBJ2-7; a weak D match, TRBD1 (5 bases). The CDR3 sequence is 13 residues long. With 3 bases removed from V and 0 bases from J, the gap between germline ends came to 6 bases. Looked up from germline, CDR1 is LNHDA and CDR2 is SQIVND (reference sequence). The CDR3 loop reads CASSITGSYEQYF. CDR3 nucleotide sequence: TGTGCCAGTAGTATCACAGGCTCCTACGAGCAGTACTTC.

This clone was picked up a small number of times. The rearrangement joins TRBV24-1 to TRBJ2-2, with D possibly being TRBD2 (6 bases). Trimming shortened V by 7 bases and J by 5 bases, and 13 bases separated the two germline ends. Germline CDR1 and CDR2: KGHDR and SFDVKD. CDR3 length equals 14 residues. CDR3 DNA sequence: TGTGCCACCAGGGGCGGGACGGGAACCGGGGAGCTGTTTTTT. Protein sequence: CATRGGTGTGELFF.

The chain employs TRBV21-1 and TRBJ2-7; the DNA was not used to check the table's D call, TRBD1. TRBV21-1 is a documented pseudogene. This CDR3 has 13 amino acids. The CDR3 region has the DNA TGTGCCAGCAGCAAAGCCAGGGCCAACGAGCAGTACTTC. Translation gives CASSKARANEQYF.

The CDR3 coding sequence is TGTGCCAGCACCCCCCCCGGCAGGGCTCTTTACGAGCAGTACTTC. It translates to CASTPPGRALYEQYF. The chain uses TRBV28 and TRBJ2-7; D is perhaps TRBD1 (5 bases). The CDR3 consists of 15 residues. V lost 7 bases, J lost 4 bases, and 20 bases lay in between. Germline CDR1 and CDR2: MDHEN and SYDVKM.

The CDR3 sequence is CASSPNTNNQPQHF. The CDR3 DNA follows: TGTGCCAGCAGCCCAAACACGAACAATCAGCCCCAGCATTTT. The V call is TRBV5-5, the J call TRBJ1-5; D is unresolved. V lost 4 bases and J lost 3, with 11 bases in between. Germline CDR1 SGHKS, CDR2 YYEKEE (reference sequence). The CDR3 runs to 14 residues.

This clone was picked up one time. The rearrangement joins TRBV19 to TRBJ2-7; perhaps TRBD1 as D (6 bases). V lost 3 bases, J lost 1 base, and 10 bases lay in between. CDR3 length: 14 amino acids. Germline lookup yields CDR1 LNHDA and CDR2 SQIVND (reference sequence). The CDR3 nucleotides are TGTGCCAGTAGTATGGGGGCAGTTTCCTACGAGCAGTACTTC. Translating it yields CASSMGAVSYEQYF.

This clone was counted between two and nine times. This chain joins TRBV5-6 and TRBJ2-7; TRBD2 aligns across 13 bases. There are 14 residues in the CDR3. CDR1 and CDR2 from the germline V gene are SGHDT and YYEEEE. Trimming removed 4 bases from V and 4 bases from J; junction bases left unmatched: 2. The CDR3, as DNA: TGTGCCAGCAGCACGGGACTAGCGGGATACGAGCAGTACTTC. This encodes CASSTGLAGYEQYF.

V gene TRBV5-6 combines with J gene TRBJ1-6, with 8 bases matching TRBD1. V lost 4 bases, J lost 5 bases, and 5 bases stayed unmatched. Germline CDR1 reads SGHDT; CDR2 reads YYEEEE. This CDR3 spans 15 amino acids. The CDR3 region has the DNA TGTGCCAGCAGCAGAGACAGGGGTAATAATTCACCCCTCCACTTT. Amino acid sequence: CASSRDRGNNSPLHF.

This sequence joins TRBV16 and TRBJ2-3; 8 bases match TRBD1. The ends lost 4 bases at V and 8 bases at J; junction bases unmatched: 8. Germline lookup yields CDR1 KGHSY and CDR2 FQNENV. This CDR3 region has 14 residues. The CDR3 here is CASSPGQGEGTQYF. CDR3 DNA sequence: TGTGCCAGCAGCCCCGGACAGGGCGAGGGTACGCAGTATTTT.

This rearrangement joins TRBV11-2 to TRBJ2-1; 13 bases match TRBD2. Germline V gene lookup returns CDR1 SGHAT and CDR2 FQNNGV. V gave up 5 bases and J gave up 12 bases; unmatched junction bases: 10. This CDR3 contains 15 residues. The CDR3 nucleotides read TGTGCCAGCAGCGAGGGACTAGCGGGACCCGGGGGGCAGTTCTTC. Its protein is CASSEGLAGPGGQFF.

J is TRBJ1-2 and V is TRBV11-1, with D perhaps TRBD1 (5 bases). Germline V lookup: CDR1 SGHAT, CDR2 FQDESV (reference sequence). Trimming took 3 bases from V and 8 from J, leaving 16 bases between them. The CDR3 has 14 amino acids. The CDR3 loop reads CASSLGPKTAGYTF. The DNA for the CDR3 is TGTGCCAGCAGCTTGGGGCCCAAAACCGCCGGCTACACCTTC.

V is TRBV7-6 and J is TRBJ2-7; a possible D gene is TRBD1 (6 bases). The germline V gene encodes CDR1 SGHVS and CDR2 FNYEAQ. The V and J ends lost 5 bases and 1 base respectively, with 18 bases between them. The CDR3 runs to 16 residues. Here the CDR3 DNA reads TGTGCCAGCAGCACCGGACAGCACGATCTTTCCTACGAGCAGTACTTC. Translation gives CASSTGQHDLSYEQYF.

This clone was found once. The V gene is TRBV27, the J gene TRBJ2-1; D is uncertain. Trimming took 5 bases from V and 3 from J, leaving 5 bases between them. The CDR3 is made up of 12 amino acids. Germline CDR1 MNHEY, CDR2 SMNVEV (reference sequence). The CDR3 DNA reads TGTGCCAGCAGTGCGGACTACAATGAGCAGTTCTTC. It specifies CASSADYNEQFF.

This chain uses TRBV6-2 or TRBV6-3 with TRBJ1-1; 7 bases map to TRBD1. Germline-derived CDR1 and CDR2 are MNHEY and SVGEGT. CDR3 size: 16 residues. V lost 4 bases and J lost 0; bases outside the gene matches: 8. Here the CDR3 DNA reads TGTGCCAGCAGTTCCCGACAGGGTGGCATGAACACTGAAGCTTTCTTT. The encoded protein is CASSSRQGGMNTEAFF.

V usage is TRBV3-1 (or the pseudogene TRBV3-2) and J usage is TRBJ1-5, with TRBD1 identical over 8 bases. The CDR3 is 13 amino acids. The junction had 0 bases not matched to a gene; V was cut back by 3 bases and J by 5 bases. Per the germline V gene, CDR1 is LGHDT and CDR2 is YNNKEL (reference sequence). CDR3 protein: CASSQDRDQPQHF. The CDR3 nucleotides are TGTGCCAGCAGCCAGGACAGGGATCAGCCCCAGCATTTT.

V usage is TRBV3-1 (or the pseudogene TRBV3-2) and J usage is TRBJ2-2; 7 bases are shared with TRBD1. This CDR3 has 14 amino acids. With 4 bases clipped from V and 1 base from J, the junction kept 0 bases outside the gene matches. Germline values: CDR1 LGHDT, CDR2 YNNKEL (reference sequence). CDR3 coding DNA: TGTGCCAGCAGCCGGGACAGGAACACCGGGGAGCTGTTTTTT. It codes for CASSRDRNTGELFF.

The chain uses TRBV5-1 and TRBJ1-1, with D maybe TRBD1 (6 bases). V lost 3 bases and J 0 bases, leaving 12 bases between the germline ends. This CDR3 is built from 15 residues. From germline, CDR1 is SGHRS and CDR2 YFSETQ. DNA of the CDR3: TGCGCCAGCAGCTCAATTGGACAGATGAACACTGAAGCTTTCTTT. Its translation is CASSSIGQMNTEAFF.

The chain carries TRBV27 and TRBJ1-2; maybe TRBD1 (6 bases). CDR3 size: 14 residues. V lost 3 bases, J lost 1 base, and 9 bases lay in between. Per the germline V gene, CDR1 is MNHEY and CDR2 is SMNVEV (reference sequence). CDR3 region: CASSLGAFNYGYTF. The CDR3 coding sequence is TGTGCCAGCAGTTTGGGGGCTTTTAACTATGGCTACACCTTC.